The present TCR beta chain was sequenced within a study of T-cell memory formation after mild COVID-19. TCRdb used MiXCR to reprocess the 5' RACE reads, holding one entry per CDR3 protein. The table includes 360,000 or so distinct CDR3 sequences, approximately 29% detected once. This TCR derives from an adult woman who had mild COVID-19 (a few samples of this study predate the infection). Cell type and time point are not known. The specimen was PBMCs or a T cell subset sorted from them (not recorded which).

The CDR3 DNA sequence: TGCAGTGCTAGTTACGGACTGATTTTGAATGAGCAGTTCTTC. It translates to CSASYGLILNEQFF. This chain uses TRBV20-1 with TRBJ2-1; maybe TRBD2 (5 bases). V was cut by 3 bases and J by 7 bases, with 16 bases left in between. Germline CDR1 reads DFQATT; CDR2 reads SNEGSKA (reference sequence). The CDR3 is 14 amino acids.